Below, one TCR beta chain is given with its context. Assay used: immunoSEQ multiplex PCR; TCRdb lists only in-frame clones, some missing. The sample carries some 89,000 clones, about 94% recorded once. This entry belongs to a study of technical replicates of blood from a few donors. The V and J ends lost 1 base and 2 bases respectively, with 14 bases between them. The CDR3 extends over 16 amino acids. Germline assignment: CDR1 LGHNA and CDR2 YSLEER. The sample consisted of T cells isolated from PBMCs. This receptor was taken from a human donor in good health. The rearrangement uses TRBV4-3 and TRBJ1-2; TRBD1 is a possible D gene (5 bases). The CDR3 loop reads CASSQGSTAMNYGYTF. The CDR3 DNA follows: TGCGCCAGCAGCCAAGGGTCGACAGCGATGAACTATGGCTACACCTTC.